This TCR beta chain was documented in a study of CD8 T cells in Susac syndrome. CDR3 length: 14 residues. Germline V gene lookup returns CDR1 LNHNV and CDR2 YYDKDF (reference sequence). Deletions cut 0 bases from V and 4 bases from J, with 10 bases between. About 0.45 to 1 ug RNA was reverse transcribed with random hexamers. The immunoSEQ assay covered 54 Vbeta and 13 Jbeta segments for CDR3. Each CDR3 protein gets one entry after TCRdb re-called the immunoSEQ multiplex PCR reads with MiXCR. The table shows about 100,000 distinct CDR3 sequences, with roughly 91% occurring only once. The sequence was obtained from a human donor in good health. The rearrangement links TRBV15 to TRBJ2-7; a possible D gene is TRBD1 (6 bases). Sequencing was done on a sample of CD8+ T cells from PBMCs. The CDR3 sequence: CATSRDRGVYEQYF. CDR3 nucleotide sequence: TGTGCCACCAGCAGAGACAGGGGAGTTTACGAGCAGTACTTC.